The 9 T cell receptor beta chains given below trace back to one sample, sequenced in a study of blood T cell repertoires in COVID-19. Only in-frame clones appear in the TCRdb table, and some are missing; sequencing was by immunoSEQ multiplex PCR. The table lists approximately 200,000 clones, around 87% of them singletons. Sequencing used PBMCs or T cells enriched from blood (not recorded which). These receptors came from a woman between 18 and 30 years old in a cohort exposed to, infected with or recovered from COVID-19 (not recorded which).

On this clone: One end of the junction is discordant with germline, which a read error may explain. The V gene is TRBV5-6, the J gene TRBJ2-1; 7 positions match TRBD2. Looked up from germline, CDR1 is SGHDT and CDR2 is YYEEEE. CDR3 length equals 18 residues. CDR3 sequence (DNA): TGCGCCAGCAGCTGGTGGGGGGGAAAGCAGAAGGGCCTTGATGAGCAGTTCTTC. It yields the protein CASSWWGGKQKGLDEQFF.

This chain joins TRBV7-9 and TRBJ1-5; 9 positions agree with TRBD1. Germline lookup yields CDR1 SEHNR and CDR2 FQNEAQ (reference sequence). The CDR3 consists of 16 residues. Losses at the gene ends were 5 bases for V and 1 base for J; bases not matched to a gene: 6. CDR3 amino acids: CASSQLQGASNQPQHF. The CDR3 DNA reads as TGTGCCAGCAGCCAATTACAGGGGGCCAGCAATCAGCCCCAGCATTTT.

The table lists this clone with a few counts. The gene calls are TRBV5-1 and TRBJ2-2; perhaps TRBD1 as D (6 bases). Trimming took 4 bases from V and 6 from J, leaving 13 bases between them. The CDR3 runs 14 residues. Germline V CDR1 and CDR2: SGHRS, YFSETQ. CDR3 sequence reads: CASSQSHRAGELFF. In nucleotides, the CDR3 is TGCGCCAGCAGCCAATCCCACAGGGCCGGGGAGCTGTTTTTT.

V and J are TRBV5-1 and TRBJ2-4, with 7 bases aligning to TRBD2. The ends lost 4 bases at V and 0 bases at J; junction bases unmatched: 7. This CDR3 has 16 residues. Per the germline V gene, CDR1 is SGHRS and CDR2 is YFSETQ. Here the CDR3 DNA reads TGCGCCAGCAGCCCCGGGACTATGGGAGCCAAAAACATTCAGTACTTC. Translated: CASSPGTMGAKNIQYF. Using reference TRBV5-1 and TRBJ2-4 for the parts outside the CDR3, the full variable domain is KAGVTQTPRYLIKTRGQQVTLSCSPISGHRSVSWYQQTPGQGLQFLFEYFSETQRNKGNFPGRFSGRQFSNSRSEMNVSTLELGDSALYLCASSPGTMGAKNIQYFGAGTRLSVL.

This chain joins TRBV5-1 and TRBJ2-5; the match to TRBD1 covers 7 bases. The V and J ends lost 3 bases and 1 base, in that order; junction bases with no gene match: 3. CDR1 is SGHRS, CDR2 YFSETQ, per germline. The CDR3 runs 14 residues. CDR3: CASSSGGSQETQYF. For the CDR3, the DNA is TGCGCCAGCAGCTCAGGGGGTTCCCAAGAGACCCAGTACTTC.

The V and J genes are TRBV28 and TRBJ2-7; no reliable D call. The CDR3 length is 13 residues. V was clipped by 3 bases and J by 4 bases, with 10 bases between them. Germline assignment: CDR1 MDHEN and CDR2 SYDVKM. CDR3 coding DNA: TGTGCCAGCAGTTTGAACAGAGATTACGAGCAGTACTTC. This translates into CASSLNRDYEQYF.

The chain has TRBV15 and TRBJ1-4; D call uncertain. The germline gives CDR1 LNHNV, CDR2 YYDKDF (reference sequence). Trimming shortened V by 0 bases and J by 8 bases, and 13 bases separated the two germline ends. This CDR3 is 15 amino acids long. The CDR3 DNA reads TGTGCCACCAGCAGAGATCGTCGCCATGGCGAAAAACTGTTTTTT. This sequence encodes CATSRDRRHGEKLFF.

In its sample, this clone was seen a few times. The rearrangement links TRBV5-4 to TRBJ2-1; the match to TRBD2 covers 13 bases. The V gene end was trimmed by 6 bases and the J gene end by 7 bases; junction bases not matched to a gene: 4. CDR3 length: 14 amino acids. In germline, CDR1 is SGHNT, CDR2 YYREEE (reference sequence). CDR3 nucleotides: TGTGCCAGCACAGGACTAGCGGGAGAGAATGAGCAGTTCTTC. Its protein is CASTGLAGENEQFF. The full variable domain, with the rest looked up from reference TRBV5-4 and TRBJ2-1, is ETGVTQSPTHLIKTRGQQVTLRCSSQSGHNTVSWYQQALGQGPQFIFQYYREEENGRGNFPPRFSGLQFPNYSSELNVNALELDDSALYLCASTGLAGENEQFFGPGTRLTVL.

The chain combines TRBV2 with TRBJ2-1, with 12 bases aligning to TRBD1. The CDR3 consists of 15 residues. V was pared by 5 bases and J by 7 bases, with 6 bases of the junction left unmatched. Germline V gives CDR1 SNHLY, CDR2 FYNNEI. This CDR3 reads CASSTGQGAGNEQFF. The CDR3 coding sequence is TGTGCCAGCAGTACGGGACAGGGGGCTGGGAATGAGCAGTTCTTC.